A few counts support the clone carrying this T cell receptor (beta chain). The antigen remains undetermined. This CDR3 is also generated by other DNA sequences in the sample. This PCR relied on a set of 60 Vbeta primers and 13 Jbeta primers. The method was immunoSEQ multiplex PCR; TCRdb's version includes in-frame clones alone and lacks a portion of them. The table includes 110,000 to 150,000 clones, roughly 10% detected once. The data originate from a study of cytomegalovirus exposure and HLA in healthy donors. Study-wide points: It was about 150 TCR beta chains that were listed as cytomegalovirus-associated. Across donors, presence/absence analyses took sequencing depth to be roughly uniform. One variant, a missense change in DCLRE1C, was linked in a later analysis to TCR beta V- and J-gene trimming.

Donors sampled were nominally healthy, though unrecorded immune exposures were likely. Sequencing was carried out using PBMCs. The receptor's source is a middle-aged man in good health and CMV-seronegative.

The CDR3 DNA reads as TGTGCCAGCAGTTCAGGGGTCACTGAAGCTTTCTTT. Encoded protein: CASSSGVTEAFF. The rearrangement links TRBV28 to TRBJ1-1, with a possible D match to TRBD1 (6 bases). The CDR3 is made up of 12 amino acids. Trimming took off 4 bases at V and 4 bases at J, with 7 bases between the two ends. Germline values: CDR1 MDHEN, CDR2 SYDVKM. Full variable domain (missing parts from reference TRBV28 and TRBJ1-1): DVKVTQSSRYLVKRTGEKVFLECVQDMDHENMFWYRQDPGLGLRLIYFSYDVKMKEKGDIPEGYSVSREKKERFSLILESASTNQTSMYLCASSSGVTEAFFGQGTRLTVV.